This TCR beta chain was observed in a study of Ad26.COV2.S vaccination and SARS-CoV-2 variants (dated by TCRdb to the early 2020s). About the study as a whole: Vaccine-arm donors came from COV1001, a multicentre, randomized, double-blind, placebo-controlled phase I-IIa trial of Ad26.COV2.S in healthy adults. The TCR-sequenced set comprised around 30 samples: some 19 Ad26.COV2.S vaccine recipients, 5 placebo recipients and 8 SARS-CoV-2 convalescent individuals. Investigators did not know the trial group allocation while performing experiments and assessing outcomes. Trial participants were randomized into five groups of five: low-dose or high-dose Ad26.COV2.S given once or twice, or placebo on both occasions. The specificity and breadth of SARS-CoV-2-reactive T cell receptors after Ad26.COV2.S vaccination were assessed by TCRbeta repertoire sequencing. Dosing of Ad26.COV2.S was intramuscular, at either 5x10^10 or 1x10^11 viral particles, delivered as one shot or as two shots spaced 56 days apart.

There are 12 amino acids in the CDR3, from cysteine to phenylalanine inclusive. The kept DNA is CDR3 alone, 36 bases in frame from the first base. CDR1 and CDR2 are drawn from the germline V gene: LGHNA, YNFKEQ. The germline ends are 7 bases apart after V is trimmed by 6 bases and J by 3 bases. The immunoSEQ Assay was the method used to sequence TCRbeta CDR3 regions. After extraction, genomic DNA underwent amplification by bias-controlled multiplex PCR, followed by high-throughput sequencing. On the authors' methods: To quantify the absolute abundance of every unique TCRbeta CDR3 region, sequences were collapsed and filtered. Usable DNA was measured by amplifying reference genes present in all nucleated cells, and TCRbeta template counts were normalized to that usable DNA to estimate T cell fraction. Repertoire TCRs were annotated as SARS-CoV-2-specific by exact matching of V gene, CDR3 amino acid sequence and J gene to a known reactive TCR set. The reference SARS-CoV-2 TCR set was derived from MIRA and filtered for enrichment in COVID-19-positive ImmuneCODE repertoires, a step that removed public or cross-reactive TCRs. Drawing on the MIRA antigens, annotated TCRs were analysed further at the level of specific ORF or position within ORF. Depth was the summed frequency of annotated unique rearrangements, while breadth was defined as annotated unique rearrangements over total unique productive rearrangements. Group comparisons of TCR breadth used two-sided Wilcoxon rank-sum tests. TCRdb carries this immuneACCESS record with in-frame sequences only. Its versions omit some clonotypes, under half of them owing to an unresolved V gene in the studies checked, with the rest unexplained. The V and J calls and the clone size are those of that table, but D and trimming were determined from the DNA. A total of 350,000 to 500,000 clones appear in this sample, approximately 90% of them only once. 3.5% to 4% of the sample rests with the top ten.

Study-level results and caveats: It was noted by the authors that total T cell responses may have been underestimated by the TCR breadth and depth analyses. Non-spike TCR breadth was comparable between vaccine and placebo recipients, consistent with the vaccine containing only spike. After vaccination, spike-specific CD8+ and CD4+ T cell responses were reported to show substantial breadth. Comparing responses between vaccine doses or regimens was not something the study was powered to do. Compared with placebo recipients, Ad26.COV2.S recipients showed higher spike-specific TCR breadth (P = 0.0014).

Concerning this clone itself: No antigen is known for it. No much larger clonotype is one base removed from it; base qualities were not supplied.

This specimen's treatment or condition label, per the study, means: about 20 received Ad26.COV2.S at low or high dose, single or two shots; 5 received placebo; per-sample allocation not given. For vaccine and placebo recipients, the sequenced repertoires came from samples collected on day 63 after the first injection. Cohort 1b enrolled around 23 adults aged 18-55 years at a single site in Boston, USA, between 29 July and 7 August 2020. Ad26.COV2.S was a replication-incompetent adenovirus type 26 vector that expressed a prefusion-stabilized SARS-CoV-2 spike protein derived from the original Wuhan strain.

The sequence was obtained from a person between 18 and 60 years old who received the Ad26.COV2.S COVID-19 vaccine or a placebo. The source material was peripheral blood, sampled in a trial of Ad26.COV2.S vaccine versus placebo. Recombination joined TRBV4-2 with TRBJ2-3, with no confidently assigned D gene. The CDR3 corresponds to CASSQTTDTQYF. The nucleotides are TGTGCCAGCAGTCAAACTACAGATACGCAGTATTTT.